One sample yielded the 30 T cell receptor beta chains listed below, sequenced in a study of technical replicates of blood from a few donors. Method: immunoSEQ multiplex PCR; TCRdb's copy keeps in-frame clones and lacks some. The repertoire has under 85,000 clones, 90% to 95% of them found once; the top ten carry about 0.36%. Sequencing input: T cells isolated from PBMCs. These receptors were collected from a human donor in good health.

The rearrangement links TRBV6-1 to TRBJ1-5; 12 positions match TRBD1. The J segment lost 6 bases and the V segment lost 10 bases, leaving 7 bases of the junction unmatched. CDR3 length: 14 amino acids. Germline assignment: CDR1 MNHNS and CDR2 SASEGT. DNA for the CDR3: TGTGCCATCAAGCGGGGACAGGGGGCTCAGCCCCAGCATTTT. Protein product: CAIKRGQGAQPQHF.

V and J are TRBV6-4 and TRBJ1-2; TRBD1 aligns across 9 bases. V was clipped by 5 bases and J by 4 bases; unmatched bases: 5. CDR1 is MRHNA, CDR2 SNTAGT, per germline. The CDR3 length is 14 residues. In nucleotides, the CDR3 is TGTGCCAGCAGTCCGGGACAGGGTACCTATGGCTACACCTTC. Its translation: CASSPGQGTYGYTF.

This chain connects TRBV19 to TRBJ2-1; D perhaps matches TRBD1 (6 bases). Trimming removed 8 bases from V and 8 bases from J, with 16 bases in between. This CDR3 spans 13 amino acids. The germline gives CDR1 LNHDA, CDR2 SQIVND (reference sequence). The DNA for the CDR3 is TGTGCCAGTTCAGGGGACCTGAGACATGAGCAGTTCTTC. Translating gives CASSGDLRHEQFF.

CDR3 sequence reads: CASSPSSAQYF. The CDR3 region has the DNA TGTGCCAGCAGCCCTAGTAGCGCGCAGTATTTT. The rearrangement links TRBV11-2 to TRBJ2-3; D may be TRBD2 (5 bases). The germline V gene has CDR1 SGHAT and CDR2 FQNNGV. Trimming removed 5 bases at V and 10 bases at J, with 10 bases between. There are 11 residues in the CDR3.

The chain couples TRBV4-3 to TRBJ2-2, with D possibly being TRBD1 (6 bases). V lost 1 base and J lost 4, with 19 bases in between. CDR1 is LGHNA, CDR2 YSLEER, per germline. The CDR3 totals 18 residues. CDR3 coding DNA: TGCGCCAGCAGCCAAGTACAGGGCCTACTTTTTTCCACCGGGGAGCTGTTTTTT. Translating gives CASSQVQGLLFSTGELFF.

This clone was counted between two and nine times. The chain carries TRBV18 and TRBJ1-1, with D tentatively TRBD1 (5 bases). The CDR3 is made up of 15 amino acids. V lost 2 bases and J lost 4, with 14 bases in between. Germline CDR1 reads KGHSH; CDR2 reads LQKENI. The CDR3 spells CASSPIRGSATEAFF. CDR3 in DNA: TGTGCCAGCTCACCAATAAGGGGTAGTGCCACTGAAGCTTTCTTT.

The rearrangement joins TRBV6-4 to TRBJ1-2, with 7 nucleotides matching TRBD1. V lost 3 bases to trimming and J lost 7 bases; unmatched junction nucleotides: 5. Germline CDR1 MRHNA, CDR2 SNTAGT. The length of the CDR3 is 13 residues. The CDR3 protein is CASSEEGASGYTF. CDR3 nucleotides: TGTGCCAGCAGTGAGGAGGGGGCAAGTGGCTACACCTTC.

The V gene is TRBV5-1, the J gene TRBJ2-3; D uncertain. CDR1 is SGHRS, CDR2 YFSETQ, per germline. The CDR3 runs to 13 residues. Trimming shortened V by 4 bases and J by 2 bases, and 8 bases separated the two germline ends. The CDR3 is CASSITNTDTQYF. CDR3 nucleotide sequence: TGCGCCAGCAGCATCACTAACACAGATACGCAGTATTTT. The full variable domain, its missing parts supplied by reference TRBV5-1 and TRBJ2-3, is KAGVTQTPRYLIKTRGQQVTLSCSPISGHRSVSWYQQTPGQGLQFLFEYFSETQRNKGNFPGRFSGRQFSNSRSEMNVSTLELGDSALYLCASSITNTDTQYFGPGTRLTVL.

V usage is TRBV5-1 and J usage is TRBJ2-5, with TRBD1 identical over 7 bases. Trimming cost V 2 bases and J 0 bases; bases outside gene matches: 7. The CDR3 contains 16 residues. CDR1 SGHRS and CDR2 YFSETQ come from the germline V gene. This CDR3 reads CASSFRGTDHQETQYF. The CDR3, as DNA: TGCGCCAGCAGCTTCCGAGGGACAGACCACCAAGAGACCCAGTACTTC.

The chain joins TRBV5-1 to TRBJ1-5; the D is unclear. Germline V gene data show CDR1 as SGHRS and CDR2 as YFSETQ. V was shortened by 4 bases and J by 2 bases, with 7 bases between the two germline ends. This CDR3 spans 13 amino acids. CDR3 sequence (DNA): TGCGCCAGCAGCCCCACAGGCAATCAGCCCCAGCATTTT. This sequence encodes CASSPTGNQPQHF.

The chain recombines TRBV5-1 with TRBJ2-3, with a tentative D call TRBD2 (5 bases). V was shortened by 0 bases and J by 3 bases, with 14 bases between the two germline ends. The CDR3 has 16 residues. Germline loops: CDR1 SGHRS, CDR2 YFSETQ. The CDR3 here is CASSLASGSWTDTQYF. CDR3 DNA: TGCGCCAGCAGCTTGGCAAGCGGTTCTTGGACAGATACGCAGTATTTT.

The V call is TRBV28, the J call TRBJ2-3; 9 bases are shared with TRBD2. The CDR3 loop spans 14 amino acids. V was clipped by 4 bases and J by 3 bases; unmatched bases: 2. CDR1 and CDR2 (germline): MDHEN, SYDVKM. The CDR3 loop is CASSWAGGTDTQYF. The CDR3, as DNA: TGTGCCAGCAGTTGGGCGGGAGGGACAGATACGCAGTATTTT.

The chain is built from TRBV7-2 and TRBJ2-1, with TRBD2 identical over 13 bases. The CDR3 runs to 15 residues. V was pared by 4 bases and J by 6 bases, with 3 bases of the junction left unmatched. Per the germline V gene, CDR1 is SGHTA and CDR2 is FQGNSA. The CDR3 is CASSSGLAGANEQFF. The CDR3 nucleotides are TGTGCCAGCAGCTCTGGACTAGCGGGGGCCAATGAGCAGTTCTTC.

The chain carries TRBV7-8 and TRBJ1-1; 8 bases fit TRBD1. Germline V CDR1 and CDR2: SGHVS, FQNEAQ. The CDR3 consists of 15 residues. V shed 4 bases, J shed 1 base, and the junction held 5 bases outside the gene matches. The CDR3 coding sequence is TGTGCCAGCAGCTCCGCGGGGACAGGGAACACTGAAGCTTTCTTT. Its protein is CASSSAGTGNTEAFF.

The genes are TRBV7-2 and TRBJ2-2, with D uncertain. The germline CDR1 and CDR2 sequences are SGHTA and FQGNSA. Between the trimmed V and J ends, which lost 3 bases and 6 bases, there was a span of 8 bases. There are 13 residues in the CDR3. The CDR3 sequence: CASSLAEAGELFF. The CDR3 nucleotides are TGTGCCAGCAGCTTGGCGGAAGCCGGGGAGCTGTTTTTT.

The chain is built from TRBV5-1 and TRBJ2-7; 8 nucleotides agree with TRBD1. Per germline, CDR1 SGHRS and CDR2 YFSETQ. Trimming at V came to 5 bases and at J to 3 bases, leaving 4 bases not matched to a gene. The CDR3 loop spans 13 amino acids. The chain's CDR3 is CASRNDRGYEQYF. Here the CDR3 DNA reads TGCGCCAGCAGAAACGACAGGGGCTACGAGCAGTACTTC.

The rearrangement uses TRBV27 and TRBJ1-1; D remains ambiguous. The CDR3 length is 13 residues. The germline V gene has CDR1 MNHEY and CDR2 SMNVEV (reference sequence). V shed 1 base and J shed 4 bases, with 7 bases lying between them. The CDR3 nucleotides read TGTGCCAGCAGTTTATTACAGTTCACTGAAGCTTTCTTT. Protein: CASSLLQFTEAFF.

The chain joins TRBV5-5 to TRBJ1-2; 7 nucleotides line up with TRBD1. V was clipped by 3 bases and J by 7 bases; unmatched bases: 18. The CDR3 loop spans 17 amino acids. CDR1 and CDR2 (germline): SGHKS, YYEKEE (reference sequence). CDR3 coding DNA: TGTGCCAGCAGCTCGGGATACAAGACAGGGCGGCTCTCTGGCTACACCTTC. Translated: CASSSGYKTGRLSGYTF.

The chain combines TRBV11-2 with TRBJ2-7; maybe TRBD1 (6 bases). This CDR3 spans 14 amino acids. Trimming cost V 3 bases and J 3 bases, with 12 bases left between them. Germline V CDR1 and CDR2: SGHAT, FQNNGV. The DNA of the CDR3 is TGTGCCAGCAGCTTTTCAGGGGTTGGCTACGAGCAGTACTTC. This gives the protein CASSFSGVGYEQYF.

This chain connects TRBV7-3 to TRBJ2-2; D is ambiguous. Trimming pared 5 bases from V and 6 bases from J, leaving 10 bases between. CDR1 is SGHTA, CDR2 FQGTGA, per germline. This CDR3 contains 13 residues. CDR3 region: CASSNQDAGELFF. As DNA, the CDR3 is TGTGCCAGCAGCAATCAGGATGCCGGGGAGCTGTTTTTT.

J is TRBJ1-2 and V is TRBV5-5; D possibly corresponds to TRBD1 (5 bases). In germline, CDR1 is SGHKS, CDR2 YYEKEE (reference sequence). V shed 3 bases and J shed 4 bases, with 7 bases lying between them. The CDR3 length is 12 residues. The CDR3, as DNA: TGTGCCAGCAGCTGGACATCCTATGGCTACACCTTC. The encoded protein is CASSWTSYGYTF.

The V and J genes are TRBV25-1 and TRBJ2-3; 10 nucleotides align to TRBD2. With 2 bases clipped from V and 6 bases from J, the junction kept 5 bases outside the gene matches. This CDR3 contains 15 residues. CDR1 and CDR2 (germline): MGHDK, SYGVNS. The CDR3 protein is CASSELAGARDTQYF. The DNA of the CDR3 is TGTGCCAGCAGTGAACTAGCGGGAGCTCGGGATACGCAGTATTTT.

This clone has just one count. This chain connects TRBV4-1 to TRBJ1-5, with D perhaps matching TRBD1 (6 bases). Germline values: CDR1 MGHRA, CDR2 YSYEKL. Between the trimmed V and J ends, which lost 3 bases and 9 bases, there was a span of 24 bases. The CDR3 extends over 17 amino acids. CDR3 protein: CASSQAPVEGGRRPQHF. Written as DNA, the CDR3 is TGCGCCAGCAGCCAGGCCCCAGTGGAGGGGGGGAGGAGGCCCCAGCATTTT.

The chain couples TRBV19 to TRBJ1-5; D might be TRBD1 (6 bases). Germline CDR1 reads LNHDA; CDR2 reads SQIVND (reference sequence). Trimming took 6 bases from V and 3 from J, leaving 9 bases between them. The length of the CDR3 is 13 residues. CDR3 coding DNA: TGTGCCAGTAGCCAGGGGATCAATCAGCCCCAGCATTTT. It encodes CASSQGINQPQHF. Complete variable domain (other parts from reference TRBV19 and TRBJ1-5): DGGITQSPKYLFRKEGQNVTLSCEQNLNHDAMYWYRQDPGQGLRLIYYSQIVNDFQKGDIAEGYSVSREKKESFPLTVTSAQKNPTAFYLCASSQGINQPQHFGDGTRLSIL.

This sequence joins TRBV6-1 and TRBJ2-3; tentatively, D is TRBD2 (5 bases). The CDR3 runs 14 residues. The germline CDR1 and CDR2 sequences are MNHNS and SASEGT. Trimming took 1 base from V and 5 from J, leaving 10 bases between them. The CDR3 protein is CASSEGFGGDTQYF. In nucleotides, the CDR3 is TGTGCCAGCAGTGAAGGGTTTGGAGGAGATACGCAGTATTTT.

The CDR3, as DNA: TGTGCCAGCAGCGAAGGGACAGGGTTAGCCGGGGAGCTGTTTTTT. Its translation: CASSEGTGLAGELFF. The chain recombines TRBV7-2 with TRBJ2-2, with 9 bases that match TRBD1. CDR3 size: 15 residues. Germline V gives CDR1 SGHTA, CDR2 FQGNSA. V shed 5 bases and J 6 bases; nucleotides not matched to a gene: 7.

The V gene is TRBV7-2, the J gene TRBJ2-7; TRBD2 might be the D (6 bases). CDR1 and CDR2 (germline): SGHTA, FQGNSA. The CDR3 is 12 amino acids. The ends were cut back, 4 bases at V and 8 bases at J, with 12 bases in the middle. The chain's CDR3 is CASSSSSEKQYF. The CDR3 DNA reads TGTGCCAGCAGCTCTTCTAGCGAGAAGCAGTACTTC.

The chain links TRBV10-3 to TRBJ1-1; 10 bases are a match to TRBD1. This CDR3 is 14 amino acids long. Germline loops: CDR1 ENHRY, CDR2 SYGVKD. With V trimmed by 1 base and J by 8 bases, 4 bases remained unmatched. The CDR3 region is CAISEWDRGLEAFF. As DNA, the CDR3 is TGTGCCATCAGTGAGTGGGACAGGGGCCTCGAAGCTTTCTTT.

The V gene is TRBV11-2, the J gene TRBJ2-2; 7 nucleotides agree with TRBD2. Germline CDR1 SGHAT, CDR2 FQNNGV. The CDR3 is made up of 16 amino acids. V shed 3 bases and J 4 bases; nucleotides not matched to a gene: 8. The DNA of the CDR3 is TGTGCCAGCAGCTTTACGACGGGAGGTCCCACCGGGGAGCTGTTTTTT. It codes for CASSFTTGGPTGELFF.

The gene calls are TRBV10-3 and TRBJ1-1; 8 bases match TRBD1. Germline V gene sequence: CDR1 ENHRY, CDR2 SYGVKD. CDR3 length: 18 amino acids. V was pared by 0 bases and J by 5 bases, with 14 bases of the junction left unmatched. In DNA form, the CDR3 reads TGTGCCATCAGTGAGTCTGGTATCATCACAGGGGGTAGTACTGAAGCTTTCTTT. It is translated as CAISESGIITGGSTEAFF.